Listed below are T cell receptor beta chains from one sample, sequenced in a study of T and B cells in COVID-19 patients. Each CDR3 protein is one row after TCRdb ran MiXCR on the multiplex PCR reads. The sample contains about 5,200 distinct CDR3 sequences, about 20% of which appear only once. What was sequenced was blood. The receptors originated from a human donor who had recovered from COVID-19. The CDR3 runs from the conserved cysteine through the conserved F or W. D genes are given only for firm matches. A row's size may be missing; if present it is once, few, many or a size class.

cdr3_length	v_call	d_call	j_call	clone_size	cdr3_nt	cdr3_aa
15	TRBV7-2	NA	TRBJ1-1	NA	TGTGCCAGCAGCTTATATGGACTGATGAACACTGAAGCTTTCTTT	CASSLYGLMNTEAFF
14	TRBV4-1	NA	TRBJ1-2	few	TGCGCCAGCAGCCAAGGGGGTGCCAACTATGGCTACACCTTC	CASSQGGANYGYTF
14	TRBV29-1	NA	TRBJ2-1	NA	TGCAGCGTTGGACGGGAGAGGGGATACAATGAGCAGTTCTTC	CSVGRERGYNEQFF
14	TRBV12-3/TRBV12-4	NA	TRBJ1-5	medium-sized	TGTGCCAGCAGACACGGGAGTAGCAATCAGCCCCAGCATTTT	CASRHGSSNQPQHF
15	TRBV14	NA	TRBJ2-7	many	TGTGCCAGCAGCCAACTCGTGACGGCACTCTACGAGCAGTACTTC	CASSQLVTALYEQYF
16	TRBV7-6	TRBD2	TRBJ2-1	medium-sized	TGTGCCAGCAGCTTAGCTCGAATAGGGAGGGGAAATGAGCAGTTCTTC	CASSLARIGRGNEQFF
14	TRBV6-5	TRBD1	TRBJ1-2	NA	TGTGCCAGCCTGGCGGACAGGGCCTCCTATGGCTACACCTTC	CASLADRASYGYTF
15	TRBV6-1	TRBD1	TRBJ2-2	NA	TGTGCCAGCAGTGGGACAGGGGCGAACACCGGGGAGCTGTTTTTT	CASSGTGANTGELFF
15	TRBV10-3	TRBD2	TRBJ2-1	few	TGTGCCATCAGCGTGACTAGCGGGACTTACAATGAGCAGTTCTTC	CAISVTSGTYNEQFF
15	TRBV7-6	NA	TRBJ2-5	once	TGTGCCAGCAGCTTAGTTGGGGGCTTCAAGCAGACCCAGTACTTC	CASSLVGGFKQTQYF
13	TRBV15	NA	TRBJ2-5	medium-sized	TGTGCCACCAGCAGACCCGGGCAAGAGACCCAGTACTTC	CATSRPGQETQYF
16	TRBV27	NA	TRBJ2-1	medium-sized	TGTGCCAGCAGTCCCCTTGATAGGGGGGCTACCAATGAGCAGTTCTTC	CASSPLDRGATNEQFF
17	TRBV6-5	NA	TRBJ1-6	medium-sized	TGTGCCAGCAGTTACTCAATCAGTAGCTCCTATAATTCACCCCTCCACTTT	CASSYSISSSYNSPLHF
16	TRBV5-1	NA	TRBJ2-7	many	TGCGCCAGCAGCGTTGGGGCGGGGCTCTACTCCTACGAGCAGTACTTC	CASSVGAGLYSYEQYF
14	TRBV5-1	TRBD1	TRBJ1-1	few	TGCGCCAGCAGCCTGGGCAGGGGGTTGACTGAAGCTTTCTTT	CASSLGRGLTEAFF
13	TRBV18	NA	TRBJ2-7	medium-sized	TGTGCCAGCTCACCCGCAGCTGACTACGAGCAGTACTTC	CASSPAADYEQYF
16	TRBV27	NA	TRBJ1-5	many	TGTGCCAGCAGTCCACTAGGGACCGGGCGCAATCAGCCCCAGCATTTT	CASSPLGTGRNQPQHF
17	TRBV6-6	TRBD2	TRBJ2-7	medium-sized	TGTGCCAGCAGTCCCCGGGGGGACCGAATAAGCTCCTACGAGCAGTACTTC	CASSPRGDRISSYEQYF
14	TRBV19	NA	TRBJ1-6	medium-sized	TGTGCCAGTGAAGGACCCTCCTATAATTCACCCCTCCACTTT	CASEGPSYNSPLHF
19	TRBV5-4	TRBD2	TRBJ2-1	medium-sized	TGTGCCAGCAGCCGACCGGGGACTAGCGGGACAAGCTCCTACAATGAGCAGTTCTTC	CASSRPGTSGTSSYNEQFF
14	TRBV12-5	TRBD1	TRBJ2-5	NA	TGTGCTAGTGGTTTGGGGACAGGTCGGGAGACCCAGTACTTC	CASGLGTGRETQYF
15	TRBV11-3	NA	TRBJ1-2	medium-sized	TGTGCCAGCAGCTTGTCAAGGGGAGTTAACTATGGCTACACCTTC	CASSLSRGVNYGYTF
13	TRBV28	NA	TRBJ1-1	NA	TGTGCCAGCAGCCGGACCCGTGGGACTGAAGCTTTCTTT	CASSRTRGTEAFF
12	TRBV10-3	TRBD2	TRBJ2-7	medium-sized	TGTGCCACGGGGGGGGGATCCTACGAGCAGTACTTC	CATGGGSYEQYF
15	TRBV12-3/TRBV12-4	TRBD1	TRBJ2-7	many	TGTGCCAGCAGGATTGGGGGACAGGGTCGATACGAGCAGTACTTC	CASRIGGQGRYEQYF
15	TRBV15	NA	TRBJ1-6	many	TGTGCCACCAGCGACCCGGGGCGGTATAATTCACCCCTCCACTTT	CATSDPGRYNSPLHF
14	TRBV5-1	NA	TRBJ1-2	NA	TGCGCCAGCAGCACGCAACAGGGAAGTAGTGGCTACACCTTC	CASSTQQGSSGYTF
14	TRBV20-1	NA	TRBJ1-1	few	TGCAGTGCTAGAGGAGGCGGGAGGAACACTGAAGCTTTCTTT	CSARGGGRNTEAFF
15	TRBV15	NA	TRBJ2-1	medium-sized	TGTGCCACCAGCAGAGATACGGGAGCCTACAATGAGCAGTTCTTC	CATSRDTGAYNEQFF
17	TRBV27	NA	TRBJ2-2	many	TGTGCCAGCAGTTGGGGGGGGGGCGGGGGTTACACCGGGGAGCTGTTTTTT	CASSWGGGGGYTGELFF
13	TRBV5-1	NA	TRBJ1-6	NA	TGCGCCAGCAGCTTGGATAGTAATTCACCCCTCCACTTT	CASSLDSNSPLHF
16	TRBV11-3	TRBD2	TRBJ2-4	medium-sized	TGTGCCAGCAGCTTAGTGGGGGGGTTGGGCAAAAACATTCAGTACTTC	CASSLVGGLGKNIQYF
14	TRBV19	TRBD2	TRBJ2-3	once	TGTGCCAGTAGTTTTAGCGGGAGAACAGATACGCAGTATTTT	CASSFSGRTDTQYF
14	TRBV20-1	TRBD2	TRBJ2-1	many	TGCAGTGCTGTGGGACTAGGCAACTACAATGAGCAGTTCTTC	CSAVGLGNYNEQFF
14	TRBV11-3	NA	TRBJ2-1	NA	TGTGCCAGAAGCCCCCCGGCAGTATACAATGAGCAGTTCTTC	CARSPPAVYNEQFF
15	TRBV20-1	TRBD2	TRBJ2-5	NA	TGCAGTGCTAGTTACACCGGGGGGGCGCGAGAGACCCAGTACTTC	CSASYTGGARETQYF
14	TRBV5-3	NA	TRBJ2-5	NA	TGTGCCAGAAGCTTGCTCAACGTAAAAGAGACCCAGTACTTC	CARSLLNVKETQYF
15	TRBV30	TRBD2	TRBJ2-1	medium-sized	TGTGCCTGGAGTGTGGGACTAGCGGGAAGGGCTGAGCAGTTCTTC	CAWSVGLAGRAEQFF
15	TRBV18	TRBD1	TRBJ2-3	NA	TGTGCCAGCTCACTGGACAGGGGTAACACAGATACGCAGTATTTT	CASSLDRGNTDTQYF
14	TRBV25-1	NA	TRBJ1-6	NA	TGTGCCAGCCAACAGAGCTCCTATAATTCACCCCTCCACTTT	CASQQSSYNSPLHF
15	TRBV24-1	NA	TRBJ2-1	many	TGTGCCACCAGTGCCTTGCGGGCAGTAGTCAATGAGCAGTTCTTC	CATSALRAVVNEQFF
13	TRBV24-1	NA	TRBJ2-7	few	TGTGCCACCAGTGGAATTTGGGACTACGAGCAGTACTTC	CATSGIWDYEQYF
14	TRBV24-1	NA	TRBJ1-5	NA	TGTGCCACCAGTGGCCAGGGGAGCGGGCAGCCCCAGCATTTT	CATSGQGSGQPQHF
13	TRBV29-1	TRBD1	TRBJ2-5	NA	TGCAGCGTGTTGAGGGACAGGGAGGAGACCCAGTACTTC	CSVLRDREETQYF
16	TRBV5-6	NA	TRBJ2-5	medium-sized	TGTGCCAGCAGCTTGGTACGACAGTTCAAACAAGAGACCCAGTACTTC	CASSLVRQFKQETQYF
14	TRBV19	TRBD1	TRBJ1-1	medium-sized	TGTGCCAGTAGTAACCCAGGGGGGTACACTGAAGCTTTCTTT	CASSNPGGYTEAFF
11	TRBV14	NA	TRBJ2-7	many	TGTGCCAGCAGCTCTGGCTACGAGCAGTACTTC	CASSSGYEQYF
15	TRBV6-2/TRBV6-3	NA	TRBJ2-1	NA	TGTGCCAGCAGCGTAGGGGGGGGGTTTGGCAATGAGCAGTTCTTC	CASSVGGGFGNEQFF
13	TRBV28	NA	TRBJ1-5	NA	TGTGCCAGCAGTTCAGGGATCAATCAGCCCCAGCATTTT	CASSSGINQPQHF
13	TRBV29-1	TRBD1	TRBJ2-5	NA	TGCAGCGCTGCCAGGGACAGGGGAGAGACCCAGTACTTC	CSAARDRGETQYF
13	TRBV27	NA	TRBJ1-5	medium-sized	TGTGCCAGCAGTTTAGACGCGAATCAGCCCCAGCATTTT	CASSLDANQPQHF
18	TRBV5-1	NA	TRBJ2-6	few	TGCGCCAGCAGCTTGGTCCTGGGGCCAAGCTCTGGGGCCAACGTCCTGACTTTC	CASSLVLGPSSGANVLTF
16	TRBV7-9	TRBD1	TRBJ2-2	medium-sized	TGTGCCAGCAGCTTCTCCCGGGACAGGGGCACCGGGGAGCTGTTTTTT	CASSFSRDRGTGELFF
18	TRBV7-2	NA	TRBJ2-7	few	TGTGCCAGCAGCGTATTTTGGGGGGCCGGCCCGAGCTCCTACGAGCAGTACTTC	CASSVFWGAGPSSYEQYF